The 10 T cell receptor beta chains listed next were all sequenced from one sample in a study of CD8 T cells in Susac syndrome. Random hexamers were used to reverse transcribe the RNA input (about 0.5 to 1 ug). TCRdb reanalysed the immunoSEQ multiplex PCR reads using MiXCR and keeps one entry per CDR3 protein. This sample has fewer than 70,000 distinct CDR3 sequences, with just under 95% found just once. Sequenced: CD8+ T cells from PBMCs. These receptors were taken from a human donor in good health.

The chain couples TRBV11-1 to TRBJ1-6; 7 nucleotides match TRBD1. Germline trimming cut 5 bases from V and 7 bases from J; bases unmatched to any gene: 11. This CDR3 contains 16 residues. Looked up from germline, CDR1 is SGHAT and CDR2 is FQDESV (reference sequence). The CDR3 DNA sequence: TGTGCCAGCAGCCCCGCGGACAGGATAAGGAATTCACCCCTCCACTTT. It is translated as CASSPADRIRNSPLHF.

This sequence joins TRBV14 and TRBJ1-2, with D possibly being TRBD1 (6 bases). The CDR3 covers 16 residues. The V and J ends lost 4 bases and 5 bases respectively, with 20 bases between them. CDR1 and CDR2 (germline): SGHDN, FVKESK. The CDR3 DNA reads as TGTGCCAGCAGCCCTCCGGGACAAATAACCGGGTATGGCTACACCTTC. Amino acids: CASSPPGQITGYGYTF.

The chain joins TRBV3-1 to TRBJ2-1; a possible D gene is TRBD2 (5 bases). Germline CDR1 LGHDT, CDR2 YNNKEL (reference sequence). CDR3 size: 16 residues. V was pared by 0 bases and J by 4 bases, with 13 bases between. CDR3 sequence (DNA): TGTGCCAGCAGCCAAGATAGTGGAGGATGGTACAATGAGCAGTTCTTC. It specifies CASSQDSGGWYNEQFF.

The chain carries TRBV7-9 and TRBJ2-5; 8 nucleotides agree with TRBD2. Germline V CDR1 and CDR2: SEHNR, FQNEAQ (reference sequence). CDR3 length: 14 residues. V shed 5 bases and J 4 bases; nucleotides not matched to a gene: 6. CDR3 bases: TGTGCCAGCAGCGGGACGGGGGGGCCAGAGACCCAGTACTTC. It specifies CASSGTGGPETQYF.

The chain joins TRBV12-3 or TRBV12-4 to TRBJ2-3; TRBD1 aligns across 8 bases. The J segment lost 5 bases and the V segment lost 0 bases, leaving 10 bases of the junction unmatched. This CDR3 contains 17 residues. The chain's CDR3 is CASSLASLDRAEDTQYF. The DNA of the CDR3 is TGTGCCAGCAGTTTAGCGAGTCTGGACAGGGCTGAAGATACGCAGTATTTT.

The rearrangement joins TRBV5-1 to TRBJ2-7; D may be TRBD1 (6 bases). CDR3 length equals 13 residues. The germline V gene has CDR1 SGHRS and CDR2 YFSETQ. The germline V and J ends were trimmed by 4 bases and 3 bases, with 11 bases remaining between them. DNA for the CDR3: TGCGCCAGCAGCCCCCCGGACAGCTACGAGCAGTACTTC. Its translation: CASSPPDSYEQYF.

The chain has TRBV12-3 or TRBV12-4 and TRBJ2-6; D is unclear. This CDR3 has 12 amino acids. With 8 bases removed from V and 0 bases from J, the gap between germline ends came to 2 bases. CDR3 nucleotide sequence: TGTGCCAGCGACTCTGGGGCCAACGTCCTGACTTTC. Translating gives CASDSGANVLTF.

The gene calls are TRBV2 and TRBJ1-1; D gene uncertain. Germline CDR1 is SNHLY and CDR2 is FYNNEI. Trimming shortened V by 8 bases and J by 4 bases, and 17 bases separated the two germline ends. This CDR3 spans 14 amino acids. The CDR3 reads CASYSGERITEAFF. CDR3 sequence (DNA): TGTGCCAGCTACTCGGGCGAAAGGATCACTGAAGCTTTCTTT.

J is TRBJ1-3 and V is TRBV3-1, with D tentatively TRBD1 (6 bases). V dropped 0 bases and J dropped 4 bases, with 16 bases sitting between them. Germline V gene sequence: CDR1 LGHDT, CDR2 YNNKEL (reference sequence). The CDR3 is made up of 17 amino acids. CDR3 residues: CASSQDAEGVAGNTIYF. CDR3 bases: TGTGCCAGCAGCCAAGATGCGGAGGGGGTAGCGGGAAACACCATATATTTT.

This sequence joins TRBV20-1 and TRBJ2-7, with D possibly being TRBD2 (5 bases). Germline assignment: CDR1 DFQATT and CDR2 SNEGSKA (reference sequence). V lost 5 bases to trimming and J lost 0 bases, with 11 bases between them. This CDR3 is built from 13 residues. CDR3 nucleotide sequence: TGCAGTGCTCTGGACGGGATCTCCTACGAGCAGTACTTC. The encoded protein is CSALDGISYEQYF.